This T cell receptor (beta chain) is from a study of T cell changes during pregnancy in multiple sclerosis. This clone was seen a handful of times. Data came from immunoSEQ multiplex PCR; TCRdb stores just in-frame clones and leaves some out. The sample shows 20,000 to 25,000 clones, roughly 87% of them seen only once. Germline V lookup: CDR1 SQVTM, CDR2 ANQGSEA. Between the trimmed V and J ends, which lost 3 bases and 0 bases, there was a span of 16 bases. The CDR3 runs 16 residues. The clonotype comes from a female donor with multiple sclerosis, enrolled in a pregnancy study. V and J are TRBV29-1 and TRBJ2-3; tentatively, D is TRBD1 (6 bases). The material sequenced was CD8+ T cells from peripheral blood mononuclear cells, taken after pregnancy. CDR3 sequence: CSVDRLGASSTDTQYF. The CDR3 DNA follows: TGCAGCGTTGATCGCCTGGGGGCGAGTAGCACAGATACGCAGTATTTT.